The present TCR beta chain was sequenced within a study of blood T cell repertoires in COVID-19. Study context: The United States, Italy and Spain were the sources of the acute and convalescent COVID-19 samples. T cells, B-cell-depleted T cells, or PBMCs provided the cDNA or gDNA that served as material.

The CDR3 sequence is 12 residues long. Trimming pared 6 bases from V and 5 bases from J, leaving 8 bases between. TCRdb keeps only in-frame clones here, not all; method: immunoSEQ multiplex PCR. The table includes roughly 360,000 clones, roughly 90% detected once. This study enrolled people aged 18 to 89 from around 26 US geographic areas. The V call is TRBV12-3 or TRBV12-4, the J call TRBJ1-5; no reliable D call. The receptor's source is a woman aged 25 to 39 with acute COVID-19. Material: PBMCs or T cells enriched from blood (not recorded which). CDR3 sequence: CASREWDQPQHF. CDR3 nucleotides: TGTGCCAGCAGGGAGTGGGATCAGCCCCAGCATTTT.